The source of this T cell receptor beta chain is a study of shared clonotypes between healthy human individuals. The study, taken as a whole, reports: It was observed that approximately 5% of naive CD4 clonotypes were shared across a handful of donors.

Subsets obtained from CD4+ cells comprised CD45RA+ naive and CD45RA-negative memory cells. With respect to this clone: Its antigen is undetermined.

Data came from immunoSEQ multiplex PCR; TCRdb stores just in-frame clones and leaves some out. Here the sample spans 2 million to 2.5 million clones, approximately 95% being singletons. Germline V CDR1 and CDR2: GTSNPN, SVGIG (reference sequence). The CDR3 has 15 residues. V was pared by 3 bases and J by 4 bases, with 9 bases of the junction left unmatched. The source is a man younger than 35 in good health. Some clones in this sample may be carry-over from other donors' samples. The sample taken for sequencing was naive CD4+ T cells from PBMCs. Specified subset: CD45RA+ positively selected. This sequence joins TRBV30 and TRBJ1-3; 7 nucleotides align to TRBD1. DNA for the CDR3: TGTGCCTGGAGGGAACAGGGGTTAGACGGAAACACCATATATTTT. Translating it yields CAWREQGLDGNTIYF.